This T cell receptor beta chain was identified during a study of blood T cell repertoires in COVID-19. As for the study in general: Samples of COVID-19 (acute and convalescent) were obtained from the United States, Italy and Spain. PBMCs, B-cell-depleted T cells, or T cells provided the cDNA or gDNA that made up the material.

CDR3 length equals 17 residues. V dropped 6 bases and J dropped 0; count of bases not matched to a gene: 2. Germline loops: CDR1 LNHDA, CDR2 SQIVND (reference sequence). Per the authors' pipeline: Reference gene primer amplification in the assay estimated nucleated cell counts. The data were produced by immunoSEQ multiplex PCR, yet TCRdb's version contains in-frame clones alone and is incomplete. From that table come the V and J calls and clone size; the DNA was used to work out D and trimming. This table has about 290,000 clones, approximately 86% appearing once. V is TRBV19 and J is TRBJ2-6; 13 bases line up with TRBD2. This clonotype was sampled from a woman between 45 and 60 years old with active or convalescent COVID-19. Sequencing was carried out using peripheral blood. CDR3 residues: CASRRTSGSSGANVLTF. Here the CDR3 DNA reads TGTGCCAGTAGGAGGACTAGCGGGAGCTCTGGGGCCAACGTCCTGACTTTC.